This is a list of T cell receptor beta chains from one sample in a study of cytotoxic CD8 clonotypes in ibrutinib-treated CLL. This table comes from immunoSEQ multiplex PCR, and its TCRdb copy is limited to in-frame clones, with some not included. The data show hundreds of thousands of clones, with 80% seen just once and under 8.5% held by the top ten. The input for sequencing was PBMCs, taken before ibrutinib treatment. The receptors were sampled from a human donor with chronic lymphocytic leukemia. CDR3s include the opening cysteine and the closing phenylalanine or tryptophan. A D gene is named only where the DNA matches it firmly. Size is stated for part of the rows, as once, few or many counts, or as a class when the clone is expanded.

len	abundance	d_gene	v_gene	j_gene	CDR3nt	CDR3aa
12	.	.	TRBV5-4	TRBJ2-7	TGTGCCAGCAGTCCAGGGAACGACGAGCAGTACTTC	CASSPGNDEQYF
15	.	.	TRBV30	TRBJ2-7	TGTGCCTGGAGTGTACGTAGAACAGTCCCCTACGAGCAGTACTTC	CAWSVRRTVPYEQYF
15	.	.	TRBV11-3	TRBJ2-7	TGTGCCAGCAGCTTAGATTCTGGACAGACCTACGAGCAGTACTTC	CASSLDSGQTYEQYF
17	few	TRBD2	TRBV7-9	TRBJ2-7	TGTGCCAGCAGCTTTCAGGGGAGACTAGCGGGAGGAGGCGAGCAGTACTTC	CASSFQGRLAGGGEQYF
12	.	.	TRBV5-6	TRBJ2-7	TGTGCCAGCAGCATAGACAACTACGAGCAGTACTTC	CASSIDNYEQYF
13	.	.	TRBV11-2	TRBJ2-5	TGTGCCAGCAGCCCCCCTCCCGGGGAGACCCAGTACTTC	CASSPPPGETQYF
13	.	.	TRBV5-1	TRBJ1-1	TGCGCCAGCAGCTTCGGGGGGAACACTGAAGCTTTCTTT	CASSFGGNTEAFF
15	.	TRBD1	TRBV30	TRBJ2-7	TGTGCCTGGAGTCAGACCGGACAGGGGGCGTACGAGCAGTACTTC	CAWSQTGQGAYEQYF
16	.	.	TRBV28	TRBJ1-5	TGTGCCAGCAGTAAGGTTCGCACAGGGTCAAATCAGCCCCAGCATTTT	CASSKVRTGSNQPQHF
16	.	TRBD2	TRBV27	TRBJ2-4	TGTGCCAGCAGTTTATTAGCTAGCGGGAGTGTAAACATTCAGTACTTC	CASSLLASGSVNIQYF
14	.	.	TRBV6-5	TRBJ2-2	TGTGCCACTTCGGATTACGGAGTCACCGGGGAGCTGTTTTTT	CATSDYGVTGELFF
16	.	TRBD1	TRBV5-1	TRBJ2-7	TGCGCCAGCAGCTTGGCCCGGGACAGGGGTTTCTACGAGCAGTACTTC	CASSLARDRGFYEQYF
13	.	TRBD2	TRBV29-1	TRBJ2-3	TGCAGCGCCCTAGCGGGAGGGGCAGATACGCAGTATTTT	CSALAGGADTQYF
13	.	.	TRBV27	TRBJ2-7	TGTGCCAGCAGTCTGTCCGGGCGGTTCGAGCAGTACTTC	CASSLSGRFEQYF
12	.	.	TRBV28	TRBJ1-1	TGTGCCAGCAGGGCTGAGAACACTGAAGCTTTCTTT	CASRAENTEAFF
15	.	TRBD2	TRBV18	TRBJ2-7	TGTGCCAGCTCACCCCTGACTAGCGGGAGGTACGAGCAGTACTTC	CASSPLTSGRYEQYF
19	.	.	TRBV4-2	TRBJ1-4	TGTGCCAGCAGCCGCCAAGAGGGAAGGCAGGAAACAACTAATGAAAAACTGTTTTTT	CASSRQEGRQETTNEKLFF
14	.	TRBD2	TRBV9	TRBJ2-7	TGTGCCAGCAGCCTAGCGGGAAGCTCCTACGAGCAGTACTTC	CASSLAGSSYEQYF
15	.	.	TRBV7-9	TRBJ1-1	TGTGCCAGCAGCTTAACTTCAGGACGGAACACTGAAGCTTTCTTT	CASSLTSGRNTEAFF
13	.	.	TRBV28	TRBJ1-2	TGTGCCAGCAGTTTACCGTCGGGGACTGGCTACACCTTC	CASSLPSGTGYTF
10	.	.	TRBV20-1	TRBJ2-3	TGCAGTGTAGCCCCAGATACGCAGTATTTT	CSVAPDTQYF
14	.	.	TRBV6-5	TRBJ2-5	TGTGCCAGCCATACGGGTCCAACCCAAGAGACCCAGTACTTC	CASHTGPTQETQYF
14	.	TRBD2	TRBV7-3	TRBJ2-2	TGTGCCAGCAGCCAGACTAGCGGGAACGGGGAGCTGTTTTTT	CASSQTSGNGELFF
12	.	.	TRBV6-5	TRBJ2-7	TGTGCCAGCACCCCAGGGGAGGGGGAGCAGTACTTC	CASTPGEGEQYF
13	few	.	TRBV19	TRBJ1-5	TGTGCCAGTAGTGCCACAGGGTCACAGCCCCAGCATTTT	CASSATGSQPQHF
15	.	TRBD2	TRBV7-2	TRBJ2-2	TGTGCCAGCAGCTCCGGGACTATACTCACCGGGGAGCTGTTTTTT	CASSSGTILTGELFF
13	.	TRBD1	TRBV5-5	TRBJ1-5	TGTGCCAGCAGCCTTACAGGGGTACAGCCCCAGCATTTT	CASSLTGVQPQHF
14	.	.	TRBV19	TRBJ2-7	TGTGCCAGTAGTATAGGTCCCGCATCCTACGAGCAGTACTTC	CASSIGPASYEQYF
16	.	TRBD2	TRBV4-2	TRBJ2-5	TGTGCCAGCAGCCAAGAGGGGCGACTAGCGGGAGGGACCCAGTACTTC	CASSQEGRLAGGTQYF
16	.	.	TRBV7-8	TRBJ1-3	TGTGCCAGCAGCCGCCCCGGACAGCGCTCTGGAAACACCATATATTTT	CASSRPGQRSGNTIYF
11	once	.	TRBV29-1	TRBJ2-1	TGCAGCGTTGCGCCCATGGATGAGCAGTTCTTC	CSVAPMDEQFF
13	.	.	TRBV19	TRBJ2-7	TGTGCCAGTAGTATCTCGTCCTCCTACGAGCAGTACTTC	CASSISSSYEQYF
15	.	.	TRBV10-3	TRBJ2-7	TGTGCCATCACTCCGACAGCCGGTGGCTCCTACGAGCAGTACTTC	CAITPTAGGSYEQYF
16	.	TRBD2	TRBV13	TRBJ2-1	TGTGCCAGCAGCCCCCGAAGGACTAGCGGCAACAATGAGCAGTTCTTC	CASSPRRTSGNNEQFF
16	.	.	TRBV4-2	TRBJ1-5	TGTGCCAGCAGCCAAGTAACAGGACAAATCAATCAGCCCCAGCATTTT	CASSQVTGQINQPQHF
10	.	.	TRBV20-1	TRBJ2-5	TGCAGTGCTAGTCCGGATATCCAGTACTTC	CSASPDIQYF
15	.	TRBD1	TRBV6-1	TRBJ1-5	TGTGCCAGCAGTAGGGACAGGGGAATCAATCAGCCCCAGCATTTT	CASSRDRGINQPQHF
14	.	.	TRBV7-2	TRBJ2-7	TGTGCCAGCAGATCCGCCAGGCGGGACTACGAGCAGTACTTC	CASRSARRDYEQYF
13	once	.	TRBV11-2	TRBJ2-7	TGTGCCAGCTCCCGGGGGATTTCCTACGAGCAGTACTTC	CASSRGISYEQYF
17	.	.	TRBV27	TRBJ1-5	TGTGCCAGTAACTTTAACCTCGGACAGACTAGCAATCAGCCCCAGCATTTT	CASNFNLGQTSNQPQHF
13	.	.	TRBV29-1	TRBJ2-6	TGCAGCGTTGGGAGCTCTGGGGCCAACGTCCTGACTTTC	CSVGSSGANVLTF
13	.	.	TRBV10-2	TRBJ2-7	TGCGCCGCCAAGGCTGCGGGTTCGGACGAGCAGTACTTC	CAAKAAGSDEQYF
16	.	TRBD1	TRBV15	TRBJ1-5	TGTGCCACCAGCAGAGTCGGGGGGGCACAGGGGCGGCCCCAGCATTTT	CATSRVGGAQGRPQHF
15	once	.	TRBV11-2	TRBJ2-5	TGTGCCAGCACCCGTAGGGGGGTTGACCAAGAGACCCAGTACTTC	CASTRRGVDQETQYF
14	.	.	TRBV5-1	TRBJ1-4	TGCGCCAGCAGCTTCGGTTTCATCGGAGAAAAACTGTTTTTT	CASSFGFIGEKLFF
17	.	.	TRBV11-2	TRBJ1-2	TGTGCCAGCAGCTTATCCTTATCGACAGCGGGGAACTATGGCTACACCTTC	CASSLSLSTAGNYGYTF